The T cell receptor beta chain under discussion was sequenced for a study of blood T cell repertoires in COVID-19. As handled by the study authors: Quantification of nucleated cells was approximated via reference gene primer amplification. Clones were sequenced by immunoSEQ multiplex PCR, and TCRdb holds only the in-frame ones, with some missing. The DNA gave D and trimming, while V, J and clone size come from that table. The repertoire includes 240,000 or so clones, 85% to 90% of them detected once, and approximately 0.9% sits in the top ten. Exposed enrollees encountered a COVID-19 case at some point within 2 weeks before study entry. The sequencing input was PBMCs or T cells enriched from blood (not recorded which). The sequence was obtained from a man in his fifties or sixties who had been exposed to COVID-19.

The CDR3 DNA follows: TGTGCCAGCAGCTTGGACAGGAGCTCTGGAAACACCATATATTTT. Protein product: CASSLDRSSGNTIYF. V and J are TRBV5-4 and TRBJ1-3, with a tentative D call TRBD1 (5 bases). The germline V gene has CDR1 SGHNT and CDR2 YYREEE (reference sequence). The V end lost 0 bases, the J end lost 0 bases, and 7 bases lay between the germline ends. This CDR3 has 15 amino acids.